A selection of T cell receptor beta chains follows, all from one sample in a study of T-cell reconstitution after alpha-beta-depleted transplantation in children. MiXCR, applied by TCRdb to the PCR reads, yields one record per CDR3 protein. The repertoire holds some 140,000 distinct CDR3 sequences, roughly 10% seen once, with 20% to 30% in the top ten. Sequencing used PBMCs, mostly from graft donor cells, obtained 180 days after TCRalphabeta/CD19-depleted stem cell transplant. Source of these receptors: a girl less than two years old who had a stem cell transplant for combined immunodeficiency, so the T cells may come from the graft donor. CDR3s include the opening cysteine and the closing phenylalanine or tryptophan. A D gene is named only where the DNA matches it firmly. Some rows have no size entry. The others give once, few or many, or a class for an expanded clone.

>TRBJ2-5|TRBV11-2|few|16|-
CASSSQGSLVQETQYF
TGTGCCAGCAGCTCACAAGGATCTCTGGTCCAAGAGACCCAGTACTTC
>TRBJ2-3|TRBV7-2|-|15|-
CASSLEPFSTDTQYF
TGTGCCAGCAGCTTAGAGCCCTTTAGCACAGATACGCAGTATTTT
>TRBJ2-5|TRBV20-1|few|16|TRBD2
CSARDPQRDLQETQYF
TGCAGTGCTAGAGATCCCCAGCGGGACCTCCAAGAGACCCAGTACTTC
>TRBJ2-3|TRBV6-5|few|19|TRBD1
CASSYSYRGPLTRTDTQYF
TGTGCCAGCAGTTACTCCTACAGGGGCCCCCTAACCCGCACAGATACGCAGTATTTT
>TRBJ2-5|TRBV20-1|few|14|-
CSARDSGGGETQYF
TGCAGTGCTAGAGATTCGGGGGGCGGAGAGACCCAGTACTTC
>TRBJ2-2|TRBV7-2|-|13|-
CASSFGGTGELFF
TGTGCCAGCAGTTTTGGTGGCACCGGGGAGCTGTTTTTT
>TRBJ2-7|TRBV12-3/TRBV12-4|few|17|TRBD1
CASSPTFGTGIAYEQYF
TGTGCCAGCAGTCCTACCTTCGGGACAGGGATCGCCTACGAGCAGTACTTC
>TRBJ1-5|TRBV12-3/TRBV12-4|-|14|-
CASSLDLGNQPQHF
TGTGCCAGCAGTCTCGACTTGGGCAATCAGCCCCAGCATTTT
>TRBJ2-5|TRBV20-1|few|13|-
CSARGGGRETQYF
TGCAGTGCTAGAGGAGGAGGGAGAGAGACCCAGTACTTC
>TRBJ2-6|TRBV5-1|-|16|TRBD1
CASSAEGGFGANVLTF
TGCGCCAGCAGCGCGGAAGGGGGCTTCGGGGCCAACGTCCTGACTTTC
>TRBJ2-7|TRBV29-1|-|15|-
CSVEASAGGSYEQYF
TGCAGCGTTGAAGCTTCCGCCGGGGGCTCCTACGAGCAGTACTTC
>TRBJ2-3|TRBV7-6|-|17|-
CASSFPLSRDDTDTQYF
TGTGCCAGCAGCTTCCCCCTTAGCCGGGATGACACAGATACGCAGTATTTT
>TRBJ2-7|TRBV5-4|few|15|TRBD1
CASRPGQGVTYEQYF
TGTGCCAGCCGCCCCGGACAGGGGGTGACCTACGAGCAGTACTTC
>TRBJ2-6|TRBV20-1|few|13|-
CSARGTGANVLTF
TGCAGTGCTAGAGGGACAGGGGCCAACGTCCTGACTTTC
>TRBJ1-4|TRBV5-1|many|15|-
CASSSRRTSNEKLFF
TGCGCCAGCAGCTCCCGACGAACCAGTAATGAAAAACTGTTTTTT
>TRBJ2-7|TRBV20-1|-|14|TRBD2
CSAPWASGPYEQYF
TGCAGTGCCCCATGGGCTAGCGGGCCATACGAGCAGTACTTC
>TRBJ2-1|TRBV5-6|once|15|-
CASSLAVGETGEQFF
TGTGCCAGCAGCTTGGCCGTAGGGGAAACTGGTGAGCAGTTCTTC
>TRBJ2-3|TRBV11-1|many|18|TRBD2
CASSAGLAGVPSTDTQYF
TGTGCCAGCAGCGCCGGACTAGCGGGGGTCCCGAGCACAGATACGCAGTATTTT
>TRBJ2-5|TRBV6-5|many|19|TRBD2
CASSYSDLSGGGPQETQYF
TGTGCCAGCAGTTACTCGGATCTTAGCGGGGGCGGTCCCCAAGAGACCCAGTACTTC
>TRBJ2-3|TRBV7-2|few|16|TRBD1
CASSLVGTGAADTQYF
TGTGCCAGCAGCTTAGTTGGGACAGGGGCGGCAGATACGCAGTATTTT
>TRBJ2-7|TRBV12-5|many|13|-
CASGKTGIYEQYF
TGTGCTAGTGGTAAGACAGGTATCTACGAGCAGTACTTC
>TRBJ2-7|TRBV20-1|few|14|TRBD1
CSARYQGARHEQYF
TGCAGTGCTAGATACCAGGGGGCGCGACACGAGCAGTACTTC